A selection of T cell receptor beta chains follows, all from one sample in a study of blood T cells in healthy people across ages. A single record per CDR3 protein comes from TCRdb applying MiXCR to the 5' RACE reads. Among fewer than 2,000,000 distinct CDR3 sequences, roughly a third were seen once, and the ten largest hold around 11%. Sequenced: blood. These receptor sequences come from a woman under 40 in good health. Each CDR3 is given with its conserved first and last residue. D genes are given only for firm matches. Only part of the rows carry a size: once, few, many, or a class if the clone is expanded.

TRBV2	TRBD1	TRBJ2-5	once	CASSIDRGHGTQYF	TGTGCCAGCAGCATCGACAGGGGCCACGGGACCCAGTACTTC
TRBV5-1	NA	TRBJ1-2	NA	CASSLEQPNYGYTF	TGCGCCAGCAGCTTGGAACAGCCTAACTATGGCTACACCTTC
TRBV11-2	TRBD1	TRBJ1-2	NA	CASKSGTDSYGYTF	TGTGCCAGCAAATCCGGGACAGACTCCTATGGCTACACCTTC
TRBV20-1	TRBD1	TRBJ1-6	NA	CSARAPGQGYSPLHF	TGCAGTGCTAGAGCTCCGGGACAGGGGTATTCACCCCTCCACTTT
TRBV14	NA	TRBJ2-7	few	CASSPPPRNYEQYF	TGTGCCAGCAGCCCACCCCCGCGGAATTACGAGCAGTACTTC
TRBV15	TRBD1	TRBJ1-5	few	CATSRDCTGASVVCPQHF	TGTGCCACCAGCAGAGATTGTACAGGGGCCTCCGTAGTATGTCCCCAGCATTTT
TRBV6-1	NA	TRBJ2-3	few	CASSELGGAETDTQYF	TGTGCCAGCAGTGAACTTGGGGGCGCCGAAACAGATACGCAGTATTTT
TRBV2	NA	TRBJ2-3	NA	CASSETTSTDTQYF	TGTGCCAGCAGCGAAACGACTAGCACAGATACGCAGTATTTT
TRBV20-1	TRBD1	TRBJ1-1	few	CSARGQGVDTEAFF	TGCAGTGCTAGGGGACAGGGGGTGGACACTGAAGCTTTCTTT
TRBV7-3	NA	TRBJ2-3	few	CASSLTGDPDTQYF	TGTGCCAGCAGCCTTACGGGGGATCCAGATACGCAGTATTTT
TRBV5-1	TRBD1	TRBJ1-1	NA	CASSIGQGWAEAFF	TGCGCCAGCAGCATCGGACAGGGGTGGGCTGAAGCTTTCTTT
TRBV12-3/TRBV12-4	TRBD1	TRBJ2-7	few	CASSLGQGRFEQYF	TGTGCCAGCAGTTTGGGACAGGGGAGATTCGAGCAGTACTTC
TRBV7-3	TRBD2	TRBJ2-1	NA	CASSPEAAGLAGGHDEQFF	TGTGCCAGCAGCCCCGAAGCGGCCGGACTAGCGGGAGGGCACGATGAGCAGTTCTTC
TRBV27	NA	TRBJ1-4	once	CASSLLGQNNEKLFF	TGTGCCAGCAGTTTACTGGGGCAGAATAATGAAAAACTGTTTTTT
TRBV14	NA	TRBJ2-5	NA	CASSPLVGTQYF	TGTGCCAGCAGCCCCCTAGTAGGGACCCAGTACTTC
TRBV3-1	NA	TRBJ2-5	many	CASSSQWHGETQYF	TGTGCCAGCAGCTCTCAATGGCATGGGGAGACCCAGTACTTC